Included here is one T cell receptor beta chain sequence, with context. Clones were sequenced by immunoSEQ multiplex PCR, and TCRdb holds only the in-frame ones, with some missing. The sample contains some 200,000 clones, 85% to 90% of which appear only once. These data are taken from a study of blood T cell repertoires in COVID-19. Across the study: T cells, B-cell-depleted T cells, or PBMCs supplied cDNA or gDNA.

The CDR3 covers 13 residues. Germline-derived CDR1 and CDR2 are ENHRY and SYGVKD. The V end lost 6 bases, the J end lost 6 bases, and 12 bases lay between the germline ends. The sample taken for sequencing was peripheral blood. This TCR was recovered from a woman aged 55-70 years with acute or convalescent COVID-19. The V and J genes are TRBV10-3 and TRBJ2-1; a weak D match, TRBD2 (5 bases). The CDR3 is CAISPDWFNEQFF. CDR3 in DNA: TGTGCCATCAGCCCGGACTGGTTCAATGAGCAGTTCTTC.